The present T cell receptor (beta chain) was sequenced within a study of CD8 T cells in ankylosing spondylitis. TCRdb ran MiXCR on the 5' RACE reads and lists one entry per CDR3 protein. The sample lists approximately 200,000 distinct CDR3 sequences; 9.5% to 15% were seen once. The CDR3 has 13 residues. Germline V gene data show CDR1 as GTSNPN and CDR2 as SVGIG (reference sequence). V lost 0 bases and J lost 1, with 6 bases in between. Input material: blood, either unsorted or a sorted T cell fraction (not recorded which). This clonotype was sampled from a male donor with ankylosing spondylitis or in good health (not recorded which). The genes are TRBV30 and TRBJ1-1; D call uncertain. CDR3 residues: CAWSVMGNTEAFF. The CDR3 nucleotides are TGTGCCTGGAGTGTAATGGGGAACACTGAAGCTTTCTTT. Together with reference TRBV30 and TRBJ1-1, the CDR3 gives the full variable domain: SQTIHQWPATLVQPVGSPLSLECTVEGTSNPNLYWYRQAAGRGLQLLFYSVGIGQISSEVPQNLSASRPQDRQFILSSKKLLLSDSGFYLCAWSVMGNTEAFFGQGTRLTVV.